The source of this T cell receptor (beta chain) is a study of shared clonotypes between healthy human individuals. General study findings and limits: Among donors, clonotype sharing was expected to be affected by sequencing depth.

The CDR3 totals 14 residues. Trimming pared 6 bases from V and 1 base from J, leaving 12 bases between. Looked up from germline, CDR1 is WSHSY and CDR2 is SAAADI. It was about 210 ng DNA, 28,000 or so T cell genomes, that sorted-subset replicate PCRs used. Method: immunoSEQ multiplex PCR; TCRdb's copy keeps in-frame clones and lacks some. Among over a million clones listed, around 78% were seen once. With respect to this clone: Its antigen is still unknown.

The sample was memory CD4+ T cells from PBMCs. The sample's subset: CD45RA-negative fraction. V usage is TRBV10-2 and J usage is TRBJ1-1, with unresolved D. This receptor was identified in a man between 18 and 35 years old in good health. Some clones in this sample may be carry-over from other donors' samples. In nucleotides, the CDR3 is TGCGCCAGCAGCGTTGGAGGTCAGAACACTGAAGCTTTCTTT. Translation: CASSVGGQNTEAFF.